Below, 29 T cell receptor beta chains from the same sample are listed, as sequenced in a study of cytomegalovirus exposure and HLA in healthy donors. The PCR made use of 60 Vbeta and 13 Jbeta primers. The protocol was immunoSEQ multiplex PCR, while the TCRdb copy is restricted to in-frame clones and leaves out a portion. The sample yields fewer than 65,000 clones, approximately 87% seen once. Sequencing used PBMCs. The receptor source for this set is a man younger than 30 in good health and CMV-seronegative.

The rearrangement uses TRBV5-1 and TRBJ1-2; D uncertain. V was cut by 0 bases and J by 2 bases, with 8 bases left in between. The V gene's germline CDR1 is SGHRS and CDR2 YFSETQ. The CDR3 is 14 residues long. The CDR3 loop reads CASSLVSGNYGYTF. The CDR3 DNA is TGCGCCAGCAGCTTGGTATCAGGAAACTATGGCTACACCTTC.

This clone appeared a few times. V and J are TRBV27 and TRBJ2-2; D gene ambiguous. The CDR3 sequence is 12 residues long. Between the trimmed V and J ends, which lost 10 bases and 4 bases, there was a span of 10 bases. The germline CDR1 and CDR2 sequences are MNHEY and SMNVEV (reference sequence). The CDR3 reads CATHPGTGELFF. CDR3 nucleotide sequence: TGTGCCACCCATCCGGGCACCGGGGAGCTGTTTTTT.

CDR3 loop: CASSGSGGYQPQHF. As DNA, the CDR3 is TGTGCCAGCAGTGGCTCAGGCGGGTATCAGCCCCAGCATTTT. The J gene is TRBJ1-5, the V gene TRBV2; D gene uncertain. Per the germline V gene, CDR1 is SNHLY and CDR2 is FYNNEI. Trimming took off 4 bases at V and 5 bases at J, with 12 bases between the two ends. CDR3 length: 14 residues.

The chain joins TRBV6-5 to TRBJ2-5, with 12 bases fitting TRBD2. The V and J ends lost 6 bases and 1 base, in that order; junction bases with no gene match: 3. The CDR3 contains 15 residues. CDR1 and CDR2 from the germline V gene are MNHEY and SVGAGI. The CDR3 sequence is CASSPTSGGQETQYF. The CDR3 region has the DNA TGTGCCAGCAGCCCGACTAGCGGGGGCCAAGAGACCCAGTACTTC.

This chain connects TRBV6-5 to TRBJ2-7; D not certain. V lost 0 bases to trimming and J lost 0 bases, with 6 bases between them. In germline, CDR1 is MNHEY, CDR2 SVGAGI. The CDR3 is made up of 14 amino acids. As DNA, the CDR3 is TGTGCCAGCAGTTACTCGGCCTTCTCCTACGAGCAGTACTTC. It yields the protein CASSYSAFSYEQYF.

V usage is TRBV19 and J usage is TRBJ1-1; 7 bases align to TRBD1. The CDR3 runs 15 residues. The V and J ends lost 3 bases and 8 bases, in that order; junction bases with no gene match: 12. CDR1 and CDR2 (germline): LNHDA, SQIVND (reference sequence). The CDR3 coding sequence is TGTGCCAGTAGTATCGACAGGGTGCCCCCCAGGGAAGCTTTCTTT. This gives the protein CASSIDRVPPREAFF. The full variable domain, its missing parts supplied by reference TRBV19 and TRBJ1-1, is DGGITQSPKYLFRKEGQNVTLSCEQNLNHDAMYWYRQDPGQGLRLIYYSQIVNDFQKGDIAEGYSVSREKKESFPLTVTSAQKNPTAFYLCASSIDRVPPREAFFGQGTRLTVV.

The CDR3 is CASSSPTGTMNTEAFF. The CDR3, as DNA: TGTGCCAGCAGTTCGCCGACAGGGACCATGAACACTGAAGCTTTCTTT. The chain carries TRBV28 and TRBJ1-1, with 7 bases lining up with TRBD1. J lost 0 bases, V lost 4 bases, and 8 bases had no gene match. Germline V gene data show CDR1 as MDHEN and CDR2 as SYDVKM. This CDR3 spans 16 amino acids. Using reference TRBV28 and TRBJ1-1 for the parts outside the CDR3, the full variable domain is DVKVTQSSRYLVKRTGEKVFLECVQDMDHENMFWYRQDPGLGLRLIYFSYDVKMKEKGDIPEGYSVSREKKERFSLILESASTNQTSMYLCASSSPTGTMNTEAFFGQGTRLTVV.

The rearrangement links TRBV2 to TRBJ2-7; TRBD1 matches at 7 bases. Germline values: CDR1 SNHLY, CDR2 FYNNEI. Trimming at V came to 7 bases and at J to 3 bases, leaving 6 bases not matched to a gene. CDR3 length: 13 amino acids. CDR3 sequence (DNA): TGTGCCAGCACCCAGGGGGTGGACTACGAGCAGTACTTC. Its protein is CASTQGVDYEQYF.

The gene calls are TRBV11-3 and TRBJ1-1; possible D gene TRBD1, 6 bases. Trimming removed 3 bases from V and 7 bases from J, with 15 bases in between. The length of the CDR3 is 14 residues. Per germline, CDR1 SGHNT and CDR2 YENEEA. CDR3 nucleotides: TGTGCCAGCAGCTTGTTCCAAGGGGGAGATGAAGCTTTCTTT. Translation gives CASSLFQGGDEAFF.

This rearrangement joins TRBV7-3 to TRBJ2-5; D perhaps matches TRBD1 (5 bases). V lost 5 bases to trimming and J lost 5 bases, with 15 bases between them. From germline, CDR1 is SGHTA and CDR2 FQGTGA. The CDR3 is 14 amino acids. CDR3: CASSPLGQKETQYF. The CDR3 DNA sequence: TGTGCCAGCAGCCCATTGGGGCAAAAGGAGACCCAGTACTTC.

The chain recombines TRBV6-6 with TRBJ2-1; TRBD1 matches at 9 bases. V was clipped by 6 bases and J by 9 bases; unmatched bases: 12. Germline assignment: CDR1 MNHNY and CDR2 SVGAGI (reference sequence). This CDR3 is 15 amino acids long. The CDR3 protein is CASSRDRASVGEQFF. The DNA of the CDR3 is TGTGCCAGCAGCCGGGACAGGGCTTCAGTAGGTGAGCAGTTCTTC.

V gene TRBV27 combines with J gene TRBJ1-1, with a weak D call TRBD1 (6 bases). The CDR3 has 14 residues. Trimming pared 6 bases from V and 1 base from J, leaving 12 bases between. Germline loops: CDR1 MNHEY, CDR2 SMNVEV (reference sequence). For the CDR3, the DNA is TGTGCCAGCAGCCACCGGGACACGAACACTGAAGCTTTCTTT. It codes for CASSHRDTNTEAFF.

This clone was counted between two and nine times. The V gene is TRBV4-1, the J gene TRBJ1-3; no clear D gene. CDR3 length: 16 residues. V was trimmed by 0 bases and J by 3 bases, leaving 12 bases between them. Germline CDR1 MGHRA, CDR2 YSYEKL. CDR3 residues: CASSQDEGVGGNTIYF. CDR3 DNA: TGCGCCAGCAGCCAAGATGAGGGAGTAGGTGGAAACACCATATATTTT.

The chain recombines TRBV12-5 with TRBJ2-7, with 9 bases that match TRBD2. V gave up 6 bases and J gave up 2 bases; unmatched junction bases: 2. CDR1 LGHNT and CDR2 FRNRAP come from the germline V gene. This CDR3 is built from 13 residues. CDR3 in DNA: TGTGCTAGTGGCCAGCGGGGGGCCTACGAGCAGTACTTC. Translating it yields CASGQRGAYEQYF.

The chain has TRBV29-1 and TRBJ2-6; 7 bases agree with TRBD1. With 0 bases clipped from V and 0 bases from J, the junction kept 8 bases outside the gene matches. This CDR3 comprises 18 residues. CDR1 is SQVTM, CDR2 ANQGSEA, per germline. The CDR3 spells CSVEDWDSINSGANVLTF. In DNA form, the CDR3 reads TGCAGCGTTGAAGATTGGGACAGTATAAACTCTGGGGCCAACGTCCTGACTTTC.

The chain combines TRBV27 with TRBJ2-5; 9 bases are a match to TRBD2. V trimming: 5 bases; J trimming: 2 bases; junction bases outside the gene matches: 3. The CDR3 is made up of 14 amino acids. Germline CDR1 and CDR2: MNHEY and SMNVEV (reference sequence). CDR3 DNA sequence: TGTGCCAGCAGTCCGACTAGCGGTCAAGAGACCCAGTACTTC. Residues: CASSPTSGQETQYF.

The V call is TRBV27, the J call TRBJ1-5; D ambiguous. V shed 4 bases and J shed 5 bases, with 9 bases lying between them. Germline lookup yields CDR1 MNHEY and CDR2 SMNVEV (reference sequence). CDR3 length equals 13 residues. Written as DNA, the CDR3 is TGTGCCAGCAGTTCCACGGTTGATCAGCCCCAGCATTTT. This codes for CASSSTVDQPQHF.

This clone was counted between two and nine times. The chain carries TRBV5-6 and TRBJ2-7, with 9 bases identical to TRBD1. This CDR3 has 14 amino acids. Germline assignment: CDR1 SGHDT and CDR2 YYEEEE. Trimming removed 4 bases from V and 5 bases from J; junction bases left unmatched: 7. Here the CDR3 DNA reads TGTGCCAGCAGCAGAGCCGGGACAGGGAACGAGCAGTACTTC. Protein product: CASSRAGTGNEQYF.

V is TRBV28 and J is TRBJ1-2; maybe TRBD1 (5 bases). The V gene lost 6 bases and the J gene lost 8 bases, with 25 bases spanning the gap. Germline V gives CDR1 MDHEN, CDR2 SYDVKM. The CDR3 has 16 residues. The DNA of the CDR3 is TGTGCCAGCAGCTCCTGGGGGTTACAGACGGGGGTGGGCTACACCTTC. It translates to CASSSWGLQTGVGYTF.

The chain employs TRBV11-1 and TRBJ2-1; perhaps TRBD2 as D (5 bases). The V end lost 7 bases, the J end lost 10 bases, and 17 bases lay between the germline ends. Germline CDR1 SGHAT, CDR2 FQDESV (reference sequence). The CDR3 extends over 13 amino acids. Here the CDR3 reads CASTPREDWEQFF. The CDR3 DNA reads TGTGCCAGCACACCCCGAGAGGACTGGGAGCAGTTCTTC.

The rearrangement uses TRBV6-5 and TRBJ1-3, with D maybe TRBD1 (6 bases). Germline CDR1 is MNHEY and CDR2 is SVGAGI. This CDR3 region has 13 residues. Trimming took off 5 bases at V and 6 bases at J, with 11 bases between the two ends. In DNA, the CDR3 is TGTGCCAGCAGTCGGGACATAGCAAACACCATATATTTT. It specifies CASSRDIANTIYF.

V gene TRBV9 combines with J gene TRBJ1-4, with a possible D match to TRBD1 (5 bases). The CDR3 covers 12 residues. V lost 4 bases and J lost 7, with 8 bases in between. The germline CDR1 and CDR2 sequences are SGDLS and YYNGEE. CDR3 protein: CASSPGGEKLFF. For the CDR3, the DNA is TGTGCCAGCAGCCCCGGGGGTGAAAAACTGTTTTTT.

J is TRBJ1-3 and V is TRBV30; the D gene is possibly TRBD1 (5 bases). The CDR3 totals 12 residues. The germline V gene encodes CDR1 GTSNPN and CDR2 SVGIG (reference sequence). V was trimmed by 5 bases and J by 4 bases, leaving 9 bases between them. The CDR3 here is CAWGAQGNTIYF. The CDR3 DNA is TGTGCCTGGGGGGCTCAGGGAAACACCATATATTTT.

This chain joins TRBV5-4 and TRBJ2-3, with 15 bases identical to TRBD2. Germline V gene lookup returns CDR1 SGHNT and CDR2 YYREEE (reference sequence). The CDR3 contains 15 residues. Losses at the gene ends were 9 bases for V and 3 bases for J; bases not matched to a gene: 5. The CDR3 DNA follows: TGTGCCACTCGGACTAGCGGGGGGGCAACAGATACGCAGTATTTT. Amino acid sequence: CATRTSGGATDTQYF.

The chain employs TRBV7-2 and TRBJ2-1; 8 nucleotides agree with TRBD1. In germline, CDR1 is SGHTA, CDR2 FQGNSA. The CDR3 is made up of 15 amino acids. The ends lost 3 bases at V and 7 bases at J; junction bases unmatched: 8. CDR3 residues: CASSFSDRVANEQFF. The CDR3, as DNA: TGTGCCAGCAGCTTCTCGGACAGGGTTGCGAATGAGCAGTTCTTC.

Comment on this clone: Mismatch with germline at one junction end may stem from a read error. The CDR3 protein is CASSSMAGYQMLF. The CDR3 region has the DNA TGTGCCAGTAGTTCGATGGCGGGATACCAAATGCTTTTC. The gene calls are TRBV19 and TRBJ2-7; a possible D gene is TRBD2 (6 bases). Germline V gene lookup returns CDR1 LNHDA and CDR2 SQIVND (reference sequence). This CDR3 region has 13 residues.

The chain couples TRBV4-1 to TRBJ1-5; weak D call: TRBD1 (5 bases). This CDR3 is 20 amino acids long. The germline CDR1 and CDR2 sequences are MGHRA and YSYEKL. V was trimmed by 0 bases and J by 9 bases, leaving 30 bases between them. CDR3 sequence: CASSQDPAPGQGGALRPQHF. The CDR3 DNA sequence: TGCGCCAGCAGCCAAGATCCAGCCCCTGGGCAGGGTGGTGCTTTGAGGCCCCAGCATTTT.

The gene calls are TRBV28 and TRBJ1-2, with 8 bases aligning to TRBD1. The junction had 8 bases not matched to a gene; V was cut back by 7 bases and J by 7 bases. Germline V gene sequence: CDR1 MDHEN, CDR2 SYDVKM. The CDR3 totals 13 residues. CDR3 DNA sequence: TGTGCCAGCACGACAGGGGTGGGGAGTGGCTACACCTTC. Residues: CASTTGVGSGYTF.

The V and J genes are TRBV9 and TRBJ2-3, with D perhaps TRBD2 (5 bases). Trimming stripped 4 bases from V and 0 bases from J, with 12 bases between. CDR1 and CDR2 (germline): SGDLS, YYNGEE. The CDR3 is 15 amino acids. As DNA, the CDR3 is TGTGCCAGCAGCCTTAGAGGGTCTAGCACAGATACGCAGTATTTT. Residues: CASSLRGSSTDTQYF.